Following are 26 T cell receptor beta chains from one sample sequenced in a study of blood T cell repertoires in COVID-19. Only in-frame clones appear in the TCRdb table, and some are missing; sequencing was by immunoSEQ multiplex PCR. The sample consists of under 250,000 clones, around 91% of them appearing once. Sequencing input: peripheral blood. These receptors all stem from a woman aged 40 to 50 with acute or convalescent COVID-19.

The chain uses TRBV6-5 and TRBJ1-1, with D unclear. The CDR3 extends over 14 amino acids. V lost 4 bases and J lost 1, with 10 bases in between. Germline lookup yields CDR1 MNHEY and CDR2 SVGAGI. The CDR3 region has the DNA TGTGCCAGCAGTTCAAATCGACAGAACACTGAAGCTTTCTTT. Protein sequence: CASSSNRQNTEAFF.

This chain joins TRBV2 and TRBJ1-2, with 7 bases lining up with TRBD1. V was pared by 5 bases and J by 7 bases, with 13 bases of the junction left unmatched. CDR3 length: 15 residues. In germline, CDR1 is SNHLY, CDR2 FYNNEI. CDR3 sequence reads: CASSITGDRVSGYTF. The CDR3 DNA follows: TGTGCCAGCAGTATAACCGGAGACAGGGTATCTGGCTACACCTTC.

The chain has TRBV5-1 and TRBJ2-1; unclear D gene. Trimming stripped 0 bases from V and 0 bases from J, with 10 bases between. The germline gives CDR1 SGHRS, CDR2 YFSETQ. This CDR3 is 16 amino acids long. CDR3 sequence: CASSLDGPRSYNEQFF. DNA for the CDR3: TGCGCCAGCAGCTTGGATGGCCCCCGCTCCTACAATGAGCAGTTCTTC.

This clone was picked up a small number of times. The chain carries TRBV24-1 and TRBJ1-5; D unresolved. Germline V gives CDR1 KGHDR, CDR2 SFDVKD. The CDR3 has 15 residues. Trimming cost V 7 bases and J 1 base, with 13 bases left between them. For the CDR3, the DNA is TGTGCCACCAGCCTATCCGGGAAGAGCAATCAGCCCCAGCATTTT. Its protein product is CATSLSGKSNQPQHF.

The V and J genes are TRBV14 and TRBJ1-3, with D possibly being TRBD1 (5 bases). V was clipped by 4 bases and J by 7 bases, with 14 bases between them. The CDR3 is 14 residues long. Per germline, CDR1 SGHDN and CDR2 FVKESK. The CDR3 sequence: CASSPPAGGNTIYF. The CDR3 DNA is TGTGCCAGCAGCCCCCCCGCCGGGGGGAACACCATATATTTT.

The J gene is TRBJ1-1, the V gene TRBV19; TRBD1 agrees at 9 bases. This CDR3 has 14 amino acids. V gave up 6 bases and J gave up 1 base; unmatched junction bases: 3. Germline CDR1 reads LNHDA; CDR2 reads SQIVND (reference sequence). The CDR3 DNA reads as TGTGCCAGTAGCCCGACAGGGGGGAACACTGAAGCTTTCTTT. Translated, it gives CASSPTGGNTEAFF.

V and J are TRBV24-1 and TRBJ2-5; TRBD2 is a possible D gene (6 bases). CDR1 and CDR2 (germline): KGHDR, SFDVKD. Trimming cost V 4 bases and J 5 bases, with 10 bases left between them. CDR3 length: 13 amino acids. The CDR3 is CATSDGTGETQYF. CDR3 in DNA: TGTGCCACCAGTGACGGGACTGGGGAGACCCAGTACTTC.

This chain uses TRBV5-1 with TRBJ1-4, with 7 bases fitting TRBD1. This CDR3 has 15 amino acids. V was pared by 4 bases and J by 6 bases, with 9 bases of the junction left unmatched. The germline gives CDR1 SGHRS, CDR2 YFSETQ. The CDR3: CASSHNTGTDEKLFF. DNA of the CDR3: TGCGCCAGCAGCCACAATACCGGGACAGATGAAAAACTGTTTTTT.

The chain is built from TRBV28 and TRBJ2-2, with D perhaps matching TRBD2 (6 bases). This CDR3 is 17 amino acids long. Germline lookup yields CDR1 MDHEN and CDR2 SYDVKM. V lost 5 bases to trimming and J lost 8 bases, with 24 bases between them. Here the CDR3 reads CASSPIRGVSLSGELFF. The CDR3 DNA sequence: TGTGCCAGCAGTCCAATTCGCGGGGTTTCATTGTCGGGGGAGCTGTTTTTT.

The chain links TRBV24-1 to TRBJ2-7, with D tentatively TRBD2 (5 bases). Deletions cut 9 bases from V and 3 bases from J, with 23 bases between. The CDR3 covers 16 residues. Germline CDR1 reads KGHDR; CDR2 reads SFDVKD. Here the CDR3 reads CATHQKKRAGVYEQYV. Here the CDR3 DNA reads TGTGCCACCCATCAAAAAAAAAGGGCCGGGGTCTACGAGCAGTACGTC.

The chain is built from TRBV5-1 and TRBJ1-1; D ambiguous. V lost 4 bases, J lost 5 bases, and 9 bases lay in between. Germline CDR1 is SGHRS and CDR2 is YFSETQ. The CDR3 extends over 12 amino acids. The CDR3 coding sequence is TGCGCCAGCAGCGCTGGAGGGACTGAAGCTTTCTTT. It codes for CASSAGGTEAFF.

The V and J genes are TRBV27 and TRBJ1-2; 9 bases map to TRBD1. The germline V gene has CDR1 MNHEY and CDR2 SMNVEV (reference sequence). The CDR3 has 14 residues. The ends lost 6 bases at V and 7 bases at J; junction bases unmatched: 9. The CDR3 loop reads CASSRQGGKVGYTF. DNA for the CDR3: TGTGCCAGCAGCCGACAGGGGGGAAAGGTTGGCTACACCTTC.

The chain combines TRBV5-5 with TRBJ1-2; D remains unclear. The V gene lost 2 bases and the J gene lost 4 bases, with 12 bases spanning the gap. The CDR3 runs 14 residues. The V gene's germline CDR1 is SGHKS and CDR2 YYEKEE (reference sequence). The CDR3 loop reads CASSFRGPGYGYTF. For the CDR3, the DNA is TGTGCCAGCAGCTTTCGAGGGCCGGGCTATGGCTACACCTTC.

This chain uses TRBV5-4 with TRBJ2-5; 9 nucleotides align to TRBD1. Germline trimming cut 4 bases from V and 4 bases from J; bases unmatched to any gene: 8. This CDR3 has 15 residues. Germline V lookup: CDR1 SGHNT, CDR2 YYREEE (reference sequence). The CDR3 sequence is CASSPGTGRGETQYF. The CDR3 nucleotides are TGTGCCAGCAGCCCAGGGACAGGGCGGGGAGAGACCCAGTACTTC.

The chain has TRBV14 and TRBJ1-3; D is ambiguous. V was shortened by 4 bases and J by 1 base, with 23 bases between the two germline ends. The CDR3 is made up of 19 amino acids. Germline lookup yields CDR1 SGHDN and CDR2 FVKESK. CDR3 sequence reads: CASSPYRTFLEASGNTIYF. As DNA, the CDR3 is TGTGCCAGCAGCCCGTACCGGACTTTCCTCGAGGCGTCTGGAAACACCATATATTTT.

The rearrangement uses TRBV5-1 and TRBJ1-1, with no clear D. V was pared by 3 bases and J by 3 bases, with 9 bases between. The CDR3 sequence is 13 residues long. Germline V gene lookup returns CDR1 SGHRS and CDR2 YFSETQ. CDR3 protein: CASSSHGDTEAFF. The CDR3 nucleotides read TGCGCCAGCAGCTCCCACGGGGACACTGAAGCTTTCTTT.

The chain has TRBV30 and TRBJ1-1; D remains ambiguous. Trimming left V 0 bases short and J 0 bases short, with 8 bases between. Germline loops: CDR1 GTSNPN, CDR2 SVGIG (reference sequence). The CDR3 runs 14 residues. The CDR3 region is CAWSVPRLNTEAFF. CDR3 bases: TGTGCCTGGAGTGTACCCAGGCTGAACACTGAAGCTTTCTTT.

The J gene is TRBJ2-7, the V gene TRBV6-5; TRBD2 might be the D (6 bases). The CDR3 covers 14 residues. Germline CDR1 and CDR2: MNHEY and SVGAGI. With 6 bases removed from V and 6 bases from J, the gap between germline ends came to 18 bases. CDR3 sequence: CASRGFRTEGEQYV. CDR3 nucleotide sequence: TGTGCCAGCAGGGGATTCAGAACGGAGGGCGAGCAGTACGTC.

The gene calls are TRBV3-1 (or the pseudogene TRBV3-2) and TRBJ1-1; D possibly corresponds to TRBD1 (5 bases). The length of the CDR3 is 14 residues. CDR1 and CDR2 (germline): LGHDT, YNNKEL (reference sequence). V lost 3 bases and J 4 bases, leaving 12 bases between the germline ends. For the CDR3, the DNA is TGTGCCAGCAGCCATCTCGACAGCCTCACTGAAGCTTTCTTT. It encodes CASSHLDSLTEAFF.

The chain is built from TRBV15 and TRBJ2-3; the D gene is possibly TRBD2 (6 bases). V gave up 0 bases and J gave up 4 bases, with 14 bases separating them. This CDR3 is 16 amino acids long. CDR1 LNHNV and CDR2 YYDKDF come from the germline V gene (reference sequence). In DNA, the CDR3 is TGTGCCACCAGCAGAGATGGTGGCGGGAACGCAGATACGCAGTATTTT. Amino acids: CATSRDGGGNADTQYF.

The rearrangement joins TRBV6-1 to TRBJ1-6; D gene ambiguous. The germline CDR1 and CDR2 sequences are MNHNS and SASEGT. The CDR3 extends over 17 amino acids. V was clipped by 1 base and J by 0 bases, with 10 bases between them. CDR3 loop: CASSEERGSSYNSPLHF. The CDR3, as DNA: TGTGCCAGCAGTGAAGAGCGAGGGAGCTCCTATAATTCACCCCTCCACTTT.

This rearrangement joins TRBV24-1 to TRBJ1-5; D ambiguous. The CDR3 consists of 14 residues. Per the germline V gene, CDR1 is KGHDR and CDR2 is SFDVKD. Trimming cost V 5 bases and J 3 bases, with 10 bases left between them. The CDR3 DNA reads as TGTGCCACCAGTGCGGGAGGGAACAATCAGCCCCAGCATTTT. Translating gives CATSAGGNNQPQHF.

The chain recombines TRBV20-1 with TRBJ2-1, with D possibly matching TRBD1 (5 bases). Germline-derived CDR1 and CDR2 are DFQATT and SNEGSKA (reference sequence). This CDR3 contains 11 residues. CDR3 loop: CSQLTWTEQFF. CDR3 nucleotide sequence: TGCAGCCAACTGACGTGGACAGAGCAGTTCTTC.

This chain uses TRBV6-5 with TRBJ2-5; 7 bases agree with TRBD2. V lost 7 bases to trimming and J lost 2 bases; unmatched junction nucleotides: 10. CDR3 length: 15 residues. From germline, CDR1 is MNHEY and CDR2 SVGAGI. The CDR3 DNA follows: TGTGCCAGCACTGGGGGGGACGAATCACAAGAGACCCAGTACTTC. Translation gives CASTGGDESQETQYF.

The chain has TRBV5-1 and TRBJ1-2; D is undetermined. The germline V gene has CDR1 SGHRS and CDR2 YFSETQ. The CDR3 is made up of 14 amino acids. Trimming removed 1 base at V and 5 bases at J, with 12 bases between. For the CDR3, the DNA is TGCGCCAGCAGCTTGAGACTTGGCTCATATGGCTACACCTTC. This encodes CASSLRLGSYGYTF.

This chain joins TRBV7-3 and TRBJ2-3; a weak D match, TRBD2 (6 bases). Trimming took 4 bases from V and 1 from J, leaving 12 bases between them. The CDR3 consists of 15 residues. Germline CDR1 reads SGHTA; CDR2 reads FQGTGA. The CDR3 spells CASSSFGGRTDTQYF. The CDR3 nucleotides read TGTGCCAGCAGCTCCTTCGGGGGACGCACAGATACGCAGTATTTT.